This T cell receptor beta chain came from a study of CXCR3-negative and CXCR3-positive naive CD8 T cells. Study-level results: TRB CDR3 properties served as the basis for inferring TCR strength, and surface CD5 was comparable between naive subsets. Naive cells used TRBV-TRBJ genes in much the same way whether CXCR3-negative or CXCR3-positive; memory cells did not.

In preparing the TRB cDNA libraries, 5' RACE with UMI labels was used. TCRdb re-called the 5' RACE reads and catalogs CDR3 proteins one per entry, DNA excluded. Recorded for this sample: roughly 48,000 distinct CDR3 sequences. Details on this clonotype: What it binds is unknown.

The sequence was obtained from a human donor in good health. Some clones in this sample may be carry-over from other donors' samples. Sequencing used memory CD8+ T cells from blood.

Here the CDR3 reads CSVDSAAHTEAFF. This chain connects TRBV29-1 to TRBJ1-1. CDR1 and CDR2 (germline): SQVTM, ANQGSEA. The CDR3 is 13 amino acids.